This entry features one T cell receptor beta chain sequence. This entry comes from a study of blood T cell repertoires in COVID-19. Study information: T cells, B-cell-depleted T cells, or PBMCs provided the cDNA or gDNA that served as material.

Assay: immunoSEQ multiplex PCR; the TCRdb copy retains only in-frame clones and omits some. The top ten clones hold more than 10% of a sample with fewer than 350,000 clones, 70% to 90% of them seen once. The CDR3 sequence is 14 residues long. Germline-derived CDR1 and CDR2 are SNHLY and FYNNEI. V was pared by 3 bases and J by 2 bases, with 3 bases of the junction left unmatched. The chain couples TRBV2 to TRBJ2-7, with 8 bases that match TRBD1. Sequenced: peripheral blood. The clonotype comes from a woman in her 30s with COVID-19, enrolled during active disease. The CDR3 region is CASSEGQEPYEQYF. CDR3 DNA: TGTGCCAGCAGTGAGGGACAGGAACCCTACGAGCAGTACTTC.